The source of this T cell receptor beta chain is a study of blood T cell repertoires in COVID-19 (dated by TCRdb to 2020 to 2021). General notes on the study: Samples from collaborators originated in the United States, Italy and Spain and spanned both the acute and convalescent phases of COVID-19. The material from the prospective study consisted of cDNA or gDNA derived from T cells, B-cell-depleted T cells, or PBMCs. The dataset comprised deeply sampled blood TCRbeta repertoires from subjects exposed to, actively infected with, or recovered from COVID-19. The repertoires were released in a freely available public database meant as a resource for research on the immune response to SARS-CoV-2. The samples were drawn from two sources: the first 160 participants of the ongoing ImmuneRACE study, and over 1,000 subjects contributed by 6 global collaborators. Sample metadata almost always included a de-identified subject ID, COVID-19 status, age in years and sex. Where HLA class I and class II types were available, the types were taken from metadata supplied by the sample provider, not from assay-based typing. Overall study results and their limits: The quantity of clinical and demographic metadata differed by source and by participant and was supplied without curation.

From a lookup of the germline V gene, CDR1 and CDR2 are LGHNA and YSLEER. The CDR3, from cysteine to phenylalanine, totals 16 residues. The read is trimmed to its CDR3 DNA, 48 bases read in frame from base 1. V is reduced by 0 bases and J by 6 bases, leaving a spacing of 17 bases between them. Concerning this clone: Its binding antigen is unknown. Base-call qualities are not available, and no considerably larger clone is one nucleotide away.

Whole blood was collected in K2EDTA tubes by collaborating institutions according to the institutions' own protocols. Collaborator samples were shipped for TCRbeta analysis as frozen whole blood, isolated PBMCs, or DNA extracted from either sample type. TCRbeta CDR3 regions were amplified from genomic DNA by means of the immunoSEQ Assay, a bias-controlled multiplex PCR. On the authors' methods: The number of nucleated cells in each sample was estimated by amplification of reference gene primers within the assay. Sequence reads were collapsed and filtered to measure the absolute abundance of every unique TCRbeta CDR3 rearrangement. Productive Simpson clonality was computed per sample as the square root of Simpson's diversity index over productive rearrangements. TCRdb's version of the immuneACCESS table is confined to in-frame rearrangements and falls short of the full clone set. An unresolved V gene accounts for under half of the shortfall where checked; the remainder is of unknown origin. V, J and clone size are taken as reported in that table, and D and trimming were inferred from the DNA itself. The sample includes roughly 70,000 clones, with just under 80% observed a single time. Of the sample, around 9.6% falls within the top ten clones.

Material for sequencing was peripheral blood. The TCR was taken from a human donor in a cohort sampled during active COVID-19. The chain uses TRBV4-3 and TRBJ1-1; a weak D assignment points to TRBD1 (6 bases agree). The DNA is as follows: TGCGCCAGCAGCCAAGATTCGAGCGGGAGGGGGGCTGAAGCTTTCTTT. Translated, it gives CASSQDSSGRGAEAFF.